A single sample gave rise to the 7 T cell receptor beta chains below, sequenced in a study of shared clonotypes between healthy human individuals. The data were produced by immunoSEQ multiplex PCR, yet TCRdb's version contains in-frame clones alone and is incomplete. In the table there are a few hundred thousand clones, 97% of which are singletons. Sequencing used naive CD4+ T cells sorted from blood. The sample's subset: CD45RA+ positively selected. The receptors shown here come from a woman aged 30 to 39 in good health.

This chain links TRBV2 with TRBJ2-7; TRBD2 might be the D (5 bases). Trimming removed 4 bases from V and 4 bases from J, with 8 bases in between. CDR1 and CDR2 from the germline V gene are SNHLY and FYNNEI. The length of the CDR3 is 12 residues. This chain's CDR3 is CASSGQRYEQYF. For the CDR3, the DNA is TGTGCCAGCAGTGGCCAGCGGTACGAGCAGTACTTC. The full variable domain, rest sourced from reference TRBV2 and TRBJ2-7, is EPEVTQTPSHQVTQMGQEVILRCVPISNHLYFYWYRQILGQKVEFLVSFYNNEISEKSEIFDDQFSVERPDGSNFTLKIRSTKLEDSAMYFCASSGQRYEQYFGPGTRLTVT.

The V gene is TRBV28, the J gene TRBJ2-3, with 10 positions matching TRBD2. Looked up from germline, CDR1 is MDHEN and CDR2 is SYDVKM. The V and J ends lost 8 bases and 5 bases, in that order; junction bases with no gene match: 10. This CDR3 is built from 15 residues. The CDR3 bases are TGTGCCAGCGAGAGAGCGGGAGGGCCCTTAGATACGCAGTATTTT. Translated: CASERAGGPLDTQYF.

CDR3 residues: CASSPRGTSGSWGELFF. CDR3 coding DNA: TGCGCCAGCAGCCCTAGAGGGACTAGCGGGAGTTGGGGGGAGCTGTTTTTT. The chain recombines TRBV4-1 with TRBJ2-2; 14 bases are shared with TRBD2. V lost 4 bases to trimming and J lost 8 bases; unmatched junction nucleotides: 9. Germline V gene lookup returns CDR1 MGHRA and CDR2 YSYEKL. The CDR3 has 17 residues.

V is TRBV28 and J is TRBJ2-5; TRBD2 matches 7 bases. V shed 1 base and J 5 bases; nucleotides not matched to a gene: 10. This CDR3 is 16 amino acids long. The germline V gene encodes CDR1 MDHEN and CDR2 SYDVKM. The CDR3 spells CASSLSGRLGDETQYF. CDR3 in DNA: TGTGCCAGCAGTTTATCCGGGAGGTTAGGTGACGAGACCCAGTACTTC.

The rearrangement links TRBV7-3 to TRBJ2-7, with D tentatively TRBD2 (6 bases). The V gene's germline CDR1 is SGHTA and CDR2 FQGTGA. This CDR3 region has 16 residues. V lost 5 bases, J lost 4 bases, and 21 bases lay in between. The CDR3 loop reads CASSPLGWGGVYEQYF. The DNA for the CDR3 is TGTGCCAGCAGCCCGTTGGGTTGGGGAGGTGTTTACGAGCAGTACTTC.

The chain couples TRBV7-9 to TRBJ2-7; perhaps D is TRBD1 or TRBD2 (5 bases each). Trimming cost V 5 bases and J 3 bases, with 17 bases left between them. CDR3 size: 15 residues. The V gene's germline CDR1 is SEHNR and CDR2 FQNEAQ (reference sequence). The CDR3, as DNA: TGTGCCAGCAGCGCAAAAAACTCGGGGCTCTACGAGCAGTACTTC. Translating it yields CASSAKNSGLYEQYF.

This clone was picked up one time. V is TRBV6-5 and J is TRBJ2-2, with 10 bases identical to TRBD1. Unmatched junction bases numbered 5, after V lost 10 bases and J lost 0 bases. The CDR3 is 15 amino acids. Looked up from germline, CDR1 is MNHEY and CDR2 is SVGAGI. This chain's CDR3 is CAIRTGGSNTGELFF. The CDR3 region has the DNA TGTGCCATTCGGACAGGGGGGTCGAACACCGGGGAGCTGTTTTTT.